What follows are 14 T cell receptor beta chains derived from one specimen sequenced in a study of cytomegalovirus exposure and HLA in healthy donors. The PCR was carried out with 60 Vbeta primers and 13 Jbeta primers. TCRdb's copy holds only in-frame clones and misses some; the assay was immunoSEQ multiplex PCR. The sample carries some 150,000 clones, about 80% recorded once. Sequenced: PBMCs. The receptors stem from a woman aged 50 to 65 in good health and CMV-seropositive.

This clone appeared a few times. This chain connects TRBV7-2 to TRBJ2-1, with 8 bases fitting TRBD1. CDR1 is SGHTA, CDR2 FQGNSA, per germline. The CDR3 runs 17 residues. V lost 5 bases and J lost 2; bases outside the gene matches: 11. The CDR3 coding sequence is TGTGCCAGCAGCAAGGGGACAGGCCAAAGGGCCTACAATGAGCAGTTCTTC. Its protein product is CASSKGTGQRAYNEQFF. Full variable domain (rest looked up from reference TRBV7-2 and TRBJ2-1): GAGVSQSPSNKVTEKGKDVELRCDPISGHTALYWYRQSLGQGLEFLIYFQGNSAPDKSGLPSDRFSAERTGGSVSTLTIQRTQQEDSAVYLCASSKGTGQRAYNEQFFGPGTRLTVL.

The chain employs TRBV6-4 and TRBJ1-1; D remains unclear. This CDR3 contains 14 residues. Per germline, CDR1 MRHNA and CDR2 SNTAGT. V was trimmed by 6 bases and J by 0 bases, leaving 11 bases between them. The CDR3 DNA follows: TGTGCCAGCAGGAAGACCGGGATGAACACTGAAGCTTTCTTT. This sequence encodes CASRKTGMNTEAFF.

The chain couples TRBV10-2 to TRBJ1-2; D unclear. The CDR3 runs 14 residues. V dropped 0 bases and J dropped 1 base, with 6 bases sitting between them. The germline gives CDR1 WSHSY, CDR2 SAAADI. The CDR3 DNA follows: TGCGCCAGCAGTGAGTCAGTGAGTAACTATGGCTACACCTTC. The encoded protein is CASSESVSNYGYTF.

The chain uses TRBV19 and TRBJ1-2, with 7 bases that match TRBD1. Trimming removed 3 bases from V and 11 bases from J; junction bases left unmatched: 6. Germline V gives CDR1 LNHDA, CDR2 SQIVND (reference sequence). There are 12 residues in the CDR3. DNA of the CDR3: TGTGCCAGTAGTATGGGGACAGCGACTTACACCTTC. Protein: CASSMGTATYTF.

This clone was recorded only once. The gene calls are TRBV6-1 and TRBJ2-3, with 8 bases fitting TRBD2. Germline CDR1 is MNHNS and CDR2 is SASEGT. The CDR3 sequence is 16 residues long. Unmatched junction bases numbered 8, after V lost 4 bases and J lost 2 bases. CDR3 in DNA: TGTGCCAGCAGTGCACAGCGGGGGCTCTACACAGATACGCAGTATTTT. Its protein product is CASSAQRGLYTDTQYF.

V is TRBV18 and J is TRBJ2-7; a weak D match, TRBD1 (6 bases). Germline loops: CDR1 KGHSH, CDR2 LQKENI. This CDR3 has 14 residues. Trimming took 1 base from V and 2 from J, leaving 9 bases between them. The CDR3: CASSPRDTPYEQYF. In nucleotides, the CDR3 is TGTGCCAGCTCACCACGGGACACCCCCTACGAGCAGTACTTC.

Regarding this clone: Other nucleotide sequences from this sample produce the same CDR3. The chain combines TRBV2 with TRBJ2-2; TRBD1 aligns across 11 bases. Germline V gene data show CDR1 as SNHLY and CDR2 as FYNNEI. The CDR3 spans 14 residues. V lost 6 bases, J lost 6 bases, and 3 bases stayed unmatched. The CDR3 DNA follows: TGTGCCAGCAGGGACAGGGGGCTGGCCGGGGAGCTGTTTTTT. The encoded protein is CASRDRGLAGELFF.

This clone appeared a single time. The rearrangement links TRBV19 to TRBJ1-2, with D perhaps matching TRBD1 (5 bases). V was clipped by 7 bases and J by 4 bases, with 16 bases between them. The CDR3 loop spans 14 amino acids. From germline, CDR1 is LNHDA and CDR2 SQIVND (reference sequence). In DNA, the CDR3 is TGTGCCAGTACCCCGGGAGACAGAAGCTATGGCTACACCTTC. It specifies CASTPGDRSYGYTF.

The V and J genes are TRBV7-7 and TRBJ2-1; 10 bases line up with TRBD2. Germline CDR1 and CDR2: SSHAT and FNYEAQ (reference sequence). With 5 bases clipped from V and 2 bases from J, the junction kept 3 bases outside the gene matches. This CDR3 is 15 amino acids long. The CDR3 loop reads CASSLGLATYNEQFF. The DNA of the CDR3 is TGTGCCAGCAGCCTGGGACTAGCGACCTACAATGAGCAGTTCTTC.

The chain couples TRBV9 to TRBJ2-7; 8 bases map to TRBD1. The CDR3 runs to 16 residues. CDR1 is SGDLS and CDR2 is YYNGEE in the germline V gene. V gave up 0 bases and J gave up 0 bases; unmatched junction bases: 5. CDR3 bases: TGTGCCAGCAGCGTAGCTGACAGGGGAAGCTCCTACGAGCAGTACTTC. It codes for CASSVADRGSSYEQYF.

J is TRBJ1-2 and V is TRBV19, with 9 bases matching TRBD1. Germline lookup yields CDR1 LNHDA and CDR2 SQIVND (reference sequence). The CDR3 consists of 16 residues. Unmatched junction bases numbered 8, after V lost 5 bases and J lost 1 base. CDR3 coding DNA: TGTGCCAGTAGTGACTCCGGGACAGGGAATAACTATGGCTACACCTTC. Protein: CASSDSGTGNNYGYTF.

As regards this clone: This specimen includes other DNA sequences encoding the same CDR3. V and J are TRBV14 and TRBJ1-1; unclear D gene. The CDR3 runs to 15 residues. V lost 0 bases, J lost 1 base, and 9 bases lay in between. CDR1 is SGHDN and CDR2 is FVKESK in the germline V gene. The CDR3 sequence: CASSQDNIPNTEAFF. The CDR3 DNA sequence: TGTGCCAGCAGCCAAGATAACATCCCGAACACTGAAGCTTTCTTT.

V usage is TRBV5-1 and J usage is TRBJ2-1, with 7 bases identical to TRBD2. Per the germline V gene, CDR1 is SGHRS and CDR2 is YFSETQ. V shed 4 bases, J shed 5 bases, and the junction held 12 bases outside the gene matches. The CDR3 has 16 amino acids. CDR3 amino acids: CASSPWRSGVNNEQFF. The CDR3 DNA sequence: TGCGCCAGCAGCCCCTGGCGGAGCGGGGTGAACAATGAGCAGTTCTTC.

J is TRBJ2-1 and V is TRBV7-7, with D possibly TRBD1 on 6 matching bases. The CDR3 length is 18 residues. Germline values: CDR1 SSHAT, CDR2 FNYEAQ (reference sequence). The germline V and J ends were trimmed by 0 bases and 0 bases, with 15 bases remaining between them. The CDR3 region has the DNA TGTGCCAGCAGCTTAGCGCCGACAGGTGCCAGCTCCTACAATGAGCAGTTCTTC. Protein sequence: CASSLAPTGASSYNEQFF.